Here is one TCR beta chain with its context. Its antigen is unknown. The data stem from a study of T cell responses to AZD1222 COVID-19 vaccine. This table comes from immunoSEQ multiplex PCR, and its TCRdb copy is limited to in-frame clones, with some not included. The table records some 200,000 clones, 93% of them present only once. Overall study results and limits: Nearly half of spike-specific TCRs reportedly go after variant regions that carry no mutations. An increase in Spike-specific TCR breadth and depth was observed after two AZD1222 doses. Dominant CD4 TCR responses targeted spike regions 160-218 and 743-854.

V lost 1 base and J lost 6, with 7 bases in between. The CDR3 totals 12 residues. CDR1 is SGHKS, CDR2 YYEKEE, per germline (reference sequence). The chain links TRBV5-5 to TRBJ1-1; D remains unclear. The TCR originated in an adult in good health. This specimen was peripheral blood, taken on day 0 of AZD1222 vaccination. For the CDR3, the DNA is TGTGCCAGCAGCTTGTTGCGGGCTGAAGCTTTCTTT. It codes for CASSLLRAEAFF.